Sequencing of this T cell receptor beta chain was carried out in a study of blood T cell repertoires in COVID-19. Study at large: PBMCs, B-cell-depleted T cells, or T cells were the source of the cDNA or gDNA that made up the material.

The V gene end was trimmed by 2 bases and the J gene end by 6 bases; junction bases not matched to a gene: 6. This CDR3 region has 14 residues. Germline CDR1 SGHDT, CDR2 YYEEEE. This clone was seen more than once but under ten times. Libraries were prepared by immunoSEQ multiplex PCR; TCRdb keeps only in-frame clonotypes and omits some of them. The profile covers about 80,000 clones, with over 65% appearing a single time and over 5.5% taken by the ten largest. This TCR was recovered from a man between 50 and 59 years old with active or convalescent COVID-19. This chain links TRBV5-6 with TRBJ2-7, with 9 positions matching TRBD1. The sequenced sample consisted of peripheral blood. The CDR3 DNA reads TGTGCCAGCAGCTTCGGGACAGGGAGGCCCGAGCAGTACTTC. Translation: CASSFGTGRPEQYF.